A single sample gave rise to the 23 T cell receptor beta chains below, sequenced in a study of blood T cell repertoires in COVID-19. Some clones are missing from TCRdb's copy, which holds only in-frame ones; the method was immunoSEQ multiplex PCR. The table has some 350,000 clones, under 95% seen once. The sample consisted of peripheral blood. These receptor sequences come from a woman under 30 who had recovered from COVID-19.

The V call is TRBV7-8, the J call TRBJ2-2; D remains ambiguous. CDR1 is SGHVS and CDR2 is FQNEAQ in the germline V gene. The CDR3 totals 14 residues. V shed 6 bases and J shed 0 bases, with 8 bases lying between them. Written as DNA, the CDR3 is TGTGCCAGCAGATTCAGCGCGAACACCGGGGAGCTGTTTTTT. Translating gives CASRFSANTGELFF.

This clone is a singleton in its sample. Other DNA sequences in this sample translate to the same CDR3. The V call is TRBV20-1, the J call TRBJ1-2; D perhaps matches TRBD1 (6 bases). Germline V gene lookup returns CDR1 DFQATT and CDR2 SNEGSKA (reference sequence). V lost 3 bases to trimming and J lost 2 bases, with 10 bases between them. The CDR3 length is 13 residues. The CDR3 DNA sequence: TGCAGTGCTAGTCGGACAGCCAACTATGGCTACACCTTC. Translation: CSASRTANYGYTF.

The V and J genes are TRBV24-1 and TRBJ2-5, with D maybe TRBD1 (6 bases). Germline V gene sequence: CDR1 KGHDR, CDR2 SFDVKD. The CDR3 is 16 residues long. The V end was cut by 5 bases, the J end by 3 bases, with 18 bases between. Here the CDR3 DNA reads TGTGCCACCAGTGGTCTCGGACAGATAGATGAAGAGACCCAGTACTTC. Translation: CATSGLGQIDEETQYF.

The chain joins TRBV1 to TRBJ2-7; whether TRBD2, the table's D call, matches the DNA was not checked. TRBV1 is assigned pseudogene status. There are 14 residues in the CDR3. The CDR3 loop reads CTSPSGYVTYEQYV. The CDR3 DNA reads TGCACCAGTCCTTCGGGATACGTAACCTACGAGCAGTACGTC.

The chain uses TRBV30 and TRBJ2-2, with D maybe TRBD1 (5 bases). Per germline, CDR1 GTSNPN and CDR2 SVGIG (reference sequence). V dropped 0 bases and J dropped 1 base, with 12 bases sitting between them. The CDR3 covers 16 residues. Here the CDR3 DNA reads TGTGCCTGGAGTGTACGGTGGGGCGAGAACACCGGGGAGCTGTTTTTT. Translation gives CAWSVRWGENTGELFF.

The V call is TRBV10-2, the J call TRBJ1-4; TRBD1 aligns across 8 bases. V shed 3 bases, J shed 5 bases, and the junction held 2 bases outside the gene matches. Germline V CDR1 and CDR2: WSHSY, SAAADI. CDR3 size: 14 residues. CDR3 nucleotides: TGCGCCAGCAGTGACAGACAGGGGAATGAAAAACTGTTTTTT. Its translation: CASSDRQGNEKLFF.

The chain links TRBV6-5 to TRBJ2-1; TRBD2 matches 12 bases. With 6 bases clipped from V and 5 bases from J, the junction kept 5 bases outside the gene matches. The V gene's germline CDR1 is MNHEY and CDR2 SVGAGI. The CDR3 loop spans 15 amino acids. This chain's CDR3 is CASSLGLAGHNEQFF. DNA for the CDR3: TGTGCCAGCAGCCTGGGACTAGCGGGCCACAATGAGCAGTTCTTC.

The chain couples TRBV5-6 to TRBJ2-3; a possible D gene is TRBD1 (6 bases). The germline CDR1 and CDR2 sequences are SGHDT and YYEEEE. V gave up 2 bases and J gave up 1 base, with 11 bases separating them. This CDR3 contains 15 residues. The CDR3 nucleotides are TGTGCCAGCAGCTTAGCAGGGGTCCGCACAGATACGCAGTATTTT. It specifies CASSLAGVRTDTQYF. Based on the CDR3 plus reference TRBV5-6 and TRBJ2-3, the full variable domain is DAGVTQSPTHLIKTRGQQVTLRCSPKSGHDTVSWYQQALGQGPQFIFQYYEEEERQRGNFPDRFSGHQFPNYSSELNVNALLLGDSALYLCASSLAGVRTDTQYFGPGTRLTVL.

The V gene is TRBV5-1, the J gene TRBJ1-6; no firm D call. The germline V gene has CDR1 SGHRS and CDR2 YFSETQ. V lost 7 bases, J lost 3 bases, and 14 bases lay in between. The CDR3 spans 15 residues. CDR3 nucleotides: TGCGCCAGCCGGGGATCGACGGACTATAATTCACCCCTCCACTTT. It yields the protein CASRGSTDYNSPLHF.

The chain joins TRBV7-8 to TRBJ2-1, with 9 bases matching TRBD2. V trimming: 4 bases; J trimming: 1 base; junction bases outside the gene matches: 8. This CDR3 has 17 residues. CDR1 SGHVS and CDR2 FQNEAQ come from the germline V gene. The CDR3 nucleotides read TGTGCCAGCAGCTCCACTAGCGGGCTTGCTTCCTACAATGAGCAGTTCTTC. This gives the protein CASSSTSGLASYNEQFF.

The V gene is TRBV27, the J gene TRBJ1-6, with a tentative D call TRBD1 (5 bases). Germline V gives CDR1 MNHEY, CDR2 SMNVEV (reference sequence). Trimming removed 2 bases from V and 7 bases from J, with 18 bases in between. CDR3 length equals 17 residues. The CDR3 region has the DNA TGTGCCAGCAGTTTAAACCTACCTCCAGGGTACAATTCACCCCTCCACTTT. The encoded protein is CASSLNLPPGYNSPLHF.

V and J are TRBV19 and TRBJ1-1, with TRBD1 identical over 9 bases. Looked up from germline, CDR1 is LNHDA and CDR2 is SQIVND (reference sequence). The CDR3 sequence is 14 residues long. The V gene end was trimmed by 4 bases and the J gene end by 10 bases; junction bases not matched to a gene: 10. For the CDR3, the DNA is TGTGCCAGTAGTAGAAGGGAACAGGGGGCGGGAGCTTTCTTT. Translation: CASSRREQGAGAFF.

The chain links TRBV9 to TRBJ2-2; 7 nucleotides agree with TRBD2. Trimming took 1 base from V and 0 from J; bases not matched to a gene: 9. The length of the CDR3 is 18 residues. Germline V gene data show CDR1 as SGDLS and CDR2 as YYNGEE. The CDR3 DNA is TGTGCCAGCAGCGTATACCGGGAGGTGAGACCGAACACCGGGGAGCTGTTTTTT. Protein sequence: CASSVYREVRPNTGELFF.

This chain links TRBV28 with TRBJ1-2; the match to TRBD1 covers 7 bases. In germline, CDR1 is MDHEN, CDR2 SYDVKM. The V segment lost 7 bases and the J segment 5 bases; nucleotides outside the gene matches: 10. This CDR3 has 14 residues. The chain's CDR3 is CASTLREDRYGYTF. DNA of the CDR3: TGTGCCAGCACCCTACGTGAGGACAGGTATGGCTACACCTTC.

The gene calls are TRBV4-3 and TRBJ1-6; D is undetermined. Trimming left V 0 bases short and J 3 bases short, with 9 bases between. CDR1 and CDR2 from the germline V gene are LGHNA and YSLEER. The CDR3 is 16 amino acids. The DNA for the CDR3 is TGCGCCAGCAGCCAAGAAGGCGGGTTCTATAATTCACCCCTCCACTTT. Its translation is CASSQEGGFYNSPLHF.

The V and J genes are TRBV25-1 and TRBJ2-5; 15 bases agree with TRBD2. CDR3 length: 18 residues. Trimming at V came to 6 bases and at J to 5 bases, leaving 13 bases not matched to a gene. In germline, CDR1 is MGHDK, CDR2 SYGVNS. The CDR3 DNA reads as TGTGCCAGCAGAGCAGGGACTAGCGGGAGGATATATAGGGAGACCCAGTACTTC. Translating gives CASRAGTSGRIYRETQYF.

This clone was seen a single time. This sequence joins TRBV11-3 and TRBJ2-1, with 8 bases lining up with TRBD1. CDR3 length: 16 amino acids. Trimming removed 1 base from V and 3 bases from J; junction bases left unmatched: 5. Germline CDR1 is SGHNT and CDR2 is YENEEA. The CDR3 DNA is TGTGCCAGCAGCTTAGCTTCGGGGACAGGCTACAATGAGCAGTTCTTC. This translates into CASSLASGTGYNEQFF.

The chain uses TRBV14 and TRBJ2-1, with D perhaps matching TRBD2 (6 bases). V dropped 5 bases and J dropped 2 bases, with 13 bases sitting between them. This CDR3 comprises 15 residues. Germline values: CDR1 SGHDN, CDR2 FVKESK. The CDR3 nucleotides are TGTGCCAGCAGCGTTAGCGGAAGCGCCTACAATGAGCAGTTCTTC. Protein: CASSVSGSAYNEQFF.

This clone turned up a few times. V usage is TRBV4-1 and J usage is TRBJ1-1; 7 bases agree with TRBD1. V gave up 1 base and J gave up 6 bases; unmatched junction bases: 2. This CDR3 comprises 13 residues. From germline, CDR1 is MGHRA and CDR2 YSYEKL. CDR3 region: CASSQVDRAEAFF. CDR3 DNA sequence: TGCGCCAGCAGCCAAGTCGACAGGGCTGAAGCTTTCTTT.

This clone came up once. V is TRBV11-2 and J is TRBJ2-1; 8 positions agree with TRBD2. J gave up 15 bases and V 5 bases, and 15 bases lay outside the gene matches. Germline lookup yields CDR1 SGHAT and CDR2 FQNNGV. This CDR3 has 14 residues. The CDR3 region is CASSTGLGTRWMFF. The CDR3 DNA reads TGTGCCAGCAGCACGGGACTAGGTACCCGGTGGATGTTCTTC.

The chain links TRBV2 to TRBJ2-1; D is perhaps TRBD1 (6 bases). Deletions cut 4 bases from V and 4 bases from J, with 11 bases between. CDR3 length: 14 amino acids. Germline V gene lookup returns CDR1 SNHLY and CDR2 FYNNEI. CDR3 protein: CASSGQDSYNEQFF. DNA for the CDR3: TGTGCCAGCAGTGGACAGGACTCATACAATGAGCAGTTCTTC.

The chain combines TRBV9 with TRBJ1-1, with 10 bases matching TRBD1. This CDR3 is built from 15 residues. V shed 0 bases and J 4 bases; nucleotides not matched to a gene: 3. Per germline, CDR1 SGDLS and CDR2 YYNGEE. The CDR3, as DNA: TGTGCCAGCAGCGTAGTGGACAGGGGGACCACTGAAGCTTTCTTT. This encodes CASSVVDRGTTEAFF.

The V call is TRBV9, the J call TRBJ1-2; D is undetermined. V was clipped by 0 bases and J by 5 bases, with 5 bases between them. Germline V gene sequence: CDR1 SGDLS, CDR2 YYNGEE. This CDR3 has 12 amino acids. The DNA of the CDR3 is TGTGCCAGCAGCGTAGGAGGGTATGGCTACACCTTC. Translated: CASSVGGYGYTF.